The 13 T cell receptor beta chains reported below all come from one sample, sequenced in a study of OX40 agonist ivuxolimab in advanced cancers. Library prep was done by the immunoSEQ multiplex PCR assay. As stored in TCRdb, this immuneACCESS dataset retains in-frame rearrangements with V and J assigned. A fraction of the clones does not appear; measured against another copy, unresolved V genes explain less than half of the discrepancy, and the remainder lacks a known reason. This sample has under 80,000 clones in its table, and 80% to 95% of those were observed once. The top ten hold roughly 10% of the sample. The sequenced sample was CD4+ or CD8+ T cells sorted from blood, obtained in a trial of the OX40 agonist ivuxolimab. These TCRs come from an adult with an advanced solid tumor such as melanoma, head and neck, liver or kidney cancer.

The chain has TRBV10-3 and TRBJ2-2, with D tentatively TRBD1 or TRBD2 (5 bases each). From germline, CDR1 is ENHRY and CDR2 SYGVKD. Trimming cost V 11 bases and J 0 bases, with 16 bases left between them. CDR3 length: 15 residues. The CDR3 coding sequence is TGTGCCGCCCTCGGTGGGGGATCGAACACCGGGGAGCTGTTTTTT. It is translated as CAALGGGSNTGELFF.

V and J are TRBV11-3 and TRBJ2-1, with TRBD2 matching 9 bases. CDR3 length: 16 residues. Germline V gene sequence: CDR1 SGHNT, CDR2 YENEEA. The J segment lost 2 bases and the V segment lost 5 bases, leaving 7 bases of the junction unmatched. The DNA for the CDR3 is TGTGCCAGCAGCCCACGGACTAGCGAGGCCTACAATGAGCAGTTCTTC. It yields the protein CASSPRTSEAYNEQFF.

V is TRBV7-8 and J is TRBJ2-3; 9 bases are shared with TRBD2. The length of the CDR3 is 18 residues. V was clipped by 2 bases and J by 0 bases; unmatched bases: 9. Germline V gene data show CDR1 as SGHVS and CDR2 as FQNEAQ. CDR3 region: CASSLTLSLAGSTDTQYF. The CDR3, as DNA: TGTGCCAGCAGCTTAACCTTGAGTCTAGCGGGGAGCACAGATACGCAGTATTTT.

The genes are TRBV19 and TRBJ1-2, with D unclear. V was pared by 1 base and J by 5 bases, with 5 bases between. The CDR3 totals 12 residues. Germline-derived CDR1 and CDR2 are LNHDA and SQIVND (reference sequence). CDR3 nucleotide sequence: TGTGCCAGTAGTATAGCGGATTATGGCTACACCTTC. Translating it yields CASSIADYGYTF.

V is TRBV7-9 and J is TRBJ2-3, with D unresolved. CDR1 is SEHNR and CDR2 is FQNEAQ in the germline V gene (reference sequence). The CDR3 has 12 residues. Trimming took 5 bases from V and 1 from J, leaving 4 bases between them. CDR3 DNA sequence: TGTGCCAGCAGCACGGGCACAGATACGCAGTATTTT. Its protein is CASSTGTDTQYF. The variable domain in full, completed from reference TRBV7-9 and TRBJ2-3, reads DTGVSQNPRHKITKRGQNVTFRCDPISEHNRLYWYRQTLGQGPEFLTYFQNEAQLEKSRLLSDRFSAERPKGSFSTLEIQRTEQGDSAMYLCASSTGTDTQYFGPGTRLTVL.

The chain is built from TRBV7-2 and TRBJ2-5, with 7 nucleotides matching TRBD2. The CDR3 covers 17 residues. Trimming took 5 bases from V and 3 from J; bases not matched to a gene: 15. Per the germline V gene, CDR1 is SGHTA and CDR2 is FQGNSA. CDR3 residues: CASSIVGGGPTKETQYF. The CDR3 DNA follows: TGTGCCAGCAGCATCGTTGGCGGGGGTCCCACCAAAGAGACCCAGTACTTC.

The chain links TRBV4-1 to TRBJ2-3; D uncertain. V lost 4 bases and J 6 bases, leaving 11 bases between the germline ends. The V gene's germline CDR1 is MGHRA and CDR2 YSYEKL. The CDR3 has 13 residues. In DNA form, the CDR3 reads TGCGCCAGCAGCCCCGGGCCGGCCGATACGCAGTATTTT. Its translation is CASSPGPADTQYF.

The genes are TRBV25-1 and TRBJ2-1; no clear D gene. Germline CDR1 is MGHDK and CDR2 is SYGVNS. The CDR3 runs to 13 residues. Trimming removed 8 bases from V and 3 bases from J, with 11 bases in between. CDR3 loop: CASGISHYNEQFF. DNA of the CDR3: TGTGCCAGCGGGATCTCCCACTACAATGAGCAGTTCTTC.

This chain uses TRBV27 with TRBJ2-7; D call uncertain. CDR3 size: 13 residues. V was shortened by 6 bases and J by 3 bases, with 12 bases between the two germline ends. Germline V lookup: CDR1 MNHEY, CDR2 SMNVEV (reference sequence). CDR3 loop: CASRSGSYYEQYF. CDR3 coding DNA: TGTGCCAGCAGATCGGGCAGCTACTACGAGCAGTACTTC.

The chain combines TRBV5-4 with TRBJ2-5, with D perhaps assigned TRBD1 or TRBD2 (5 bases each). The J call could be wrong; TRBJ2-7 is a better fit for the DNA end. The CDR3 length is 14 residues. The germline CDR1 and CDR2 sequences are SGHNT and YYREEE (reference sequence). DNA for the CDR3: TGTGCCAGCAGCTCAAACCGGGACCTAAACGAGCAGTACTTC. Protein product: CASSSNRDLNEQYF.

The genes are TRBV6-5 and TRBJ2-1, with unresolved D. The CDR3 covers 13 residues. V was shortened by 0 bases and J by 7 bases, with 7 bases between the two germline ends. The germline V gene has CDR1 MNHEY and CDR2 SVGAGI. CDR3 in amino acids: CASSYSALNEQFF. CDR3 bases: TGTGCCAGCAGTTACTCGGCACTAAATGAGCAGTTCTTC.

V and J are TRBV19 and TRBJ1-1, with D maybe TRBD1 (6 bases). Trimming took off 4 bases at V and 1 base at J, with 10 bases between the two ends. Germline V lookup: CDR1 LNHDA, CDR2 SQIVND (reference sequence). There are 14 residues in the CDR3. Here the CDR3 reads CASSTLTGNTEAFF. As DNA, the CDR3 is TGTGCCAGTAGTACCCTGACAGGGAACACTGAAGCTTTCTTT.

This chain connects TRBV7-2 to TRBJ1-2; a possible D gene is TRBD1 (5 bases). Germline V gene sequence: CDR1 SGHTA, CDR2 FQGNSA. The CDR3 loop spans 13 amino acids. The V gene lost 0 bases and the J gene lost 4 bases, with 6 bases spanning the gap. The CDR3 sequence is CASSLAGGYGYTF. In DNA form, the CDR3 reads TGTGCCAGCAGCTTAGCGGGGGGCTATGGCTACACCTTC.